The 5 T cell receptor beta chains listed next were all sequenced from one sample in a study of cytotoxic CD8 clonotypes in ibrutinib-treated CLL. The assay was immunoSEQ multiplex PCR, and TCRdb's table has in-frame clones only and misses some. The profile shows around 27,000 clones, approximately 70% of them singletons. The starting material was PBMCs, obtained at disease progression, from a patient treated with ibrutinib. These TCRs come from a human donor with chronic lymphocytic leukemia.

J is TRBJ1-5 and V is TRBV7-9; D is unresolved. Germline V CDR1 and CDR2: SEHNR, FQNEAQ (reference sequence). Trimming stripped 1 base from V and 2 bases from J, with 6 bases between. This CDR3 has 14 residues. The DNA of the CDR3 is TGTGCCAGCAGCTTAGGGAGCGGCAATCAGCCCCAGCATTTT. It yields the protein CASSLGSGNQPQHF. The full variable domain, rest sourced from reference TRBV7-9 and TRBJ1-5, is DTGVSQNPRHKITKRGQNVTFRCDPISEHNRLYWYRQTLGQGPEFLTYFQNEAQLEKSRLLSDRFSAERPKGSFSTLEIQRTEQGDSAMYLCASSLGSGNQPQHFGDGTRLSIL.

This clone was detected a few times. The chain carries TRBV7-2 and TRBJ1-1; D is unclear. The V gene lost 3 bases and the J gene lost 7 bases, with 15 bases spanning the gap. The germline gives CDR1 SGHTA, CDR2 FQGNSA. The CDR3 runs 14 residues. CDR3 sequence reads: CASSFRAGLGEAFF. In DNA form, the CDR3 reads TGTGCCAGCAGCTTTAGAGCGGGTTTGGGTGAAGCTTTCTTT.

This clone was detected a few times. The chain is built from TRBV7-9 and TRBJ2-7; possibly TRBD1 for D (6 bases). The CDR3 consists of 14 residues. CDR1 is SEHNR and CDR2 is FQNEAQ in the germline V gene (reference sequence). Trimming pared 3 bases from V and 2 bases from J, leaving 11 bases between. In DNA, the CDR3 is TGTGCCAGCAGCTTTACAGGGCCAACCTACGAGCAGTACTTC. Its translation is CASSFTGPTYEQYF. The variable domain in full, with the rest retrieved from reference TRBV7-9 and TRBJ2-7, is DTGVSQNPRHKITKRGQNVTFRCDPISEHNRLYWYRQTLGQGPEFLTYFQNEAQLEKSRLLSDRFSAERPKGSFSTLEIQRTEQGDSAMYLCASSFTGPTYEQYFGPGTRLTVT.

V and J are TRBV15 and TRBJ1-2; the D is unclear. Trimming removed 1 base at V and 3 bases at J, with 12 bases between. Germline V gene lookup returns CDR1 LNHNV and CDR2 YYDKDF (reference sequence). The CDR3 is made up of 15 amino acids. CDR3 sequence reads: CATSRVPTEHYGYTF. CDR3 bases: TGTGCCACCAGCAGAGTTCCGACGGAACACTATGGCTACACCTTC.

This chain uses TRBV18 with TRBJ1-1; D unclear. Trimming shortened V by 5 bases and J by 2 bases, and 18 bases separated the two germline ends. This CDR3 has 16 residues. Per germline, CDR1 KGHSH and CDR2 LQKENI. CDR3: CASSTLKVTANTEAFF. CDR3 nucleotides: TGTGCCAGCTCAACCCTTAAGGTCACGGCAAACACTGAAGCTTTCTTT.